The T cell receptor beta chain described here comes from a study of T cell changes during pregnancy in multiple sclerosis. Measured with immunoSEQ multiplex PCR; TCRdb has only the in-frame clones, and not every one. The table records around 44,000 clones, over 80% of them present only once. Sequences were obtained from peripheral blood. The sequence came from a female donor with multiple sclerosis, enrolled in a pregnancy study.

CDR3 protein: CAATSGSTDTQYF. The CDR3, as DNA: TGTGCCGCCACTAGCGGGAGCACAGATACGCAGTATTTT. The V call is TRBV10-3, the J call TRBJ2-3, with 9 positions matching TRBD2. Germline CDR1 reads ENHRY; CDR2 reads SYGVKD. Unmatched junction bases numbered 3, after V lost 11 bases and J lost 0 bases. The CDR3 extends over 13 amino acids.